The present TCR beta chain was sequenced within a study of brain T cells in children with intractable seizures. General study results and limits: Viral specificity was inferred only from CDR3 similarity; HCMV serostatus was unknown.

The germline gives CDR1 SGHVS, CDR2 FNYEAQ. Deletions cut 3 bases from V and 0 bases from J, with 6 bases between. The CDR3 loop spans 14 amino acids. Concerning this clone: Its antigen is unknown.

Surgery cases with the highest brain T cell transcript signatures were chosen for sequencing. Pre-surgery treatment included at least one anti-epileptic drug. Using immunoSEQ multiplex PCR, the repertoire was profiled, and TCRdb retains in-frame clones only, with some absent. The table has about 76,000 clones, around 93% seen once. V usage is TRBV7-6 and J usage is TRBJ1-3; unclear D gene. The sequence derives from a boy under two years old with tuberous sclerosis and intractable seizures. Sequencing used peripheral blood, obtained at surgery. The chain's CDR3 is CASSFAGSGNTIYF. The CDR3 coding sequence is TGTGCCAGCAGCTTCGCAGGCTCTGGAAACACCATATATTTT.